This T cell receptor beta chain was sequenced for a study of tumor-infiltrating lymphocytes in localized non-small cell lung cancer. Clones were sequenced by immunoSEQ multiplex PCR, and TCRdb holds only the in-frame ones, with some missing. Of 6,800 or so clones detected, around 60% appear once; the ten largest clones hold around an eighth. On this clone itself: Its antigen is not known.

Whole-study results and caveats: No T-cell fraction difference was seen between IM1 and IM2 tumors. Different pieces of the same tissue went to different assays, confounding technical variation with intratumor heterogeneity.

Per germline, CDR1 SGHVS and CDR2 FNYEAQ. The V end was cut by 2 bases, the J end by 7 bases, with 15 bases between. This CDR3 is 15 amino acids long. The J gene is TRBJ2-1, the V gene TRBV7-6, with a tentative D call TRBD2 (6 bases). Sequencing input: uninvolved lung tissue not adjacent to the tumor. This TCR was recovered from a human donor with non-small cell lung cancer. The DNA of the CDR3 is TGTGCCAGCAGCTTATACGGGTCGGGGAGGAATGAGCAGTTCTTC. Its translation is CASSLYGSGRNEQFF.